These 24 T cell receptor beta chains were sequenced from one sample in a study of blood T cell repertoires in COVID-19. Profiled with immunoSEQ multiplex PCR; TCRdb holds only in-frame clones, not every one. The repertoire has some 140,000 clones, approximately 86% of them found once; the top ten carry 0.63%. The specimen sequenced was peripheral blood. The source is a man aged 55 to 70 with COVID-19, enrolled during active disease.

The count of this clone is one. The chain recombines TRBV19 with TRBJ1-2; 7 bases fit TRBD1. The CDR3 is made up of 14 amino acids. Per germline, CDR1 LNHDA and CDR2 SQIVND (reference sequence). V lost 2 bases and J lost 1; bases outside the gene matches: 1. DNA of the CDR3: TGTGCCAGTAGTATACCAGGGGGTAACTATGGCTACACCTTC. Its translation is CASSIPGGNYGYTF.

In its sample, this clone was seen once. The chain has TRBV29-1 and TRBJ2-5, with a tentative D call TRBD2 (6 bases). The germline V gene has CDR1 SQVTM and CDR2 ANQGSEA. CDR3 length: 15 residues. V was cut by 3 bases and J by 4 bases, with 18 bases left in between. In DNA, the CDR3 is TGCAGCGTTGATAATCGGAAGGAGGGGTTAGAGACCCAGTACTTC. Translation: CSVDNRKEGLETQYF.

The chain uses TRBV7-2 and TRBJ2-7; D is possibly TRBD2 (5 bases). This CDR3 contains 12 residues. Trimming shortened V by 2 bases and J by 6 bases, and 8 bases separated the two germline ends. The germline V gene encodes CDR1 SGHTA and CDR2 FQGNSA. This chain's CDR3 is CASSLLASEQYF. In nucleotides, the CDR3 is TGTGCCAGCAGCTTACTAGCTTCCGAGCAGTACTTC.

This clone was detected a few times. The chain uses TRBV7-2 and TRBJ1-5; D remains ambiguous. CDR1 SGHTA and CDR2 FQGNSA come from the germline V gene. V was shortened by 5 bases and J by 0 bases, with 8 bases between the two germline ends. The CDR3 runs 14 residues. The CDR3: CASSTSYSNQPQHF. The CDR3, as DNA: TGTGCCAGCAGCACGAGCTATAGCAATCAGCCCCAGCATTTT.

The chain combines TRBV11-1 with TRBJ2-1, with D possibly TRBD2 on 7 matching bases. The length of the CDR3 is 15 residues. Germline CDR1 reads SGHAT; CDR2 reads FQDESV (reference sequence). The V and J ends lost 1 base and 4 bases respectively, with 11 bases between them. The CDR3 coding sequence is TGTGCCAGCAGCTTAGGGGGGGGCGCGTACAATGAGCAGTTCTTC. The encoded protein is CASSLGGGAYNEQFF. Full variable domain (remainder filled in from reference TRBV11-1 and TRBJ2-1): EAEVAQSPRYKITEKSQAVAFWCDPISGHATLYWYRQILGQGPELLVQFQDESVVDDSQLPKDRFSAERLKGVDSTLKIQPAELGDSAMYLCASSLGGGAYNEQFFGPGTRLTVL.

J is TRBJ2-7 and V is TRBV6-5, with 8 bases fitting TRBD2. Trimming at V came to 6 bases and at J to 3 bases, leaving 10 bases not matched to a gene. Germline-derived CDR1 and CDR2 are MNHEY and SVGAGI. This CDR3 has 15 residues. As DNA, the CDR3 is TGTGCCAGCAGCCCAGCGGCGGGGGGAAACTACGAGCAGTACTTC. It translates to CASSPAAGGNYEQYF.

V gene TRBV28 combines with J gene TRBJ2-1; TRBD2 agrees at 10 bases. Trimming cost V 5 bases and J 3 bases; bases outside gene matches: 7. Germline CDR1 MDHEN, CDR2 SYDVKM. The CDR3 loop spans 16 amino acids. DNA of the CDR3: TGTGCCAGCAGTCCACTAGGACTAGCGGACTACAATGAGCAGTTCTTC. Translating it yields CASSPLGLADYNEQFF.

This sequence joins TRBV30 and TRBJ1-1; D ambiguous. The V and J ends lost 1 base and 3 bases respectively, with 9 bases between them. The CDR3 extends over 13 amino acids. Germline V lookup: CDR1 GTSNPN, CDR2 SVGIG (reference sequence). CDR3 sequence (DNA): TGTGCCTGGAGTGCCGGAGGGTACACTGAAGCTTTCTTT. This codes for CAWSAGGYTEAFF.

This rearrangement joins TRBV6-4 to TRBJ1-1; TRBD1 matches 7 bases. The J segment lost 5 bases and the V segment lost 4 bases, leaving 4 bases of the junction unmatched. This CDR3 region has 13 residues. Looked up from germline, CDR1 is MRHNA and CDR2 is SNTAGT. CDR3: CASSAKQGTEAFF. CDR3 DNA sequence: TGTGCCAGCAGTGCCAAACAGGGGACTGAAGCTTTCTTT.

The rearrangement links TRBV6-5 to TRBJ1-2; D is perhaps TRBD1 (6 bases). With 7 bases removed from V and 8 bases from J, the gap between germline ends came to 23 bases. Germline lookup yields CDR1 MNHEY and CDR2 SVGAGI. This CDR3 contains 15 residues. This CDR3 reads CASIQGLLLKGGYTF. CDR3 DNA: TGTGCCAGCATTCAGGGGTTATTACTTAAAGGGGGCTACACCTTC.

This rearrangement joins TRBV3-1 (or the pseudogene TRBV3-2) to TRBJ2-2, with TRBD2 matching 14 bases. Germline V gene lookup returns CDR1 LGHDT and CDR2 YNNKEL (reference sequence). The ends lost 1 base at V and 6 bases at J; junction bases unmatched: 10. This CDR3 has 19 residues. In DNA, the CDR3 is TGTGCCAGCAGCCAAGCCGGGACTAGCGGGGGAGGGCCGGCCGGGGAGCTGTTTTTT. Translated, it gives CASSQAGTSGGGPAGELFF.

V is TRBV4-3 and J is TRBJ2-5, with 8 positions matching TRBD2. The germline V gene encodes CDR1 LGHNA and CDR2 YSLEER. The CDR3 is 17 amino acids. J was trimmed by 0 bases and V by 1 base; bases with no gene match: 7. CDR3 sequence (DNA): TGCGCCAGCAGCCAAGTGGTCGGGGGGGGGTACCAAGAGACCCAGTACTTC. It yields the protein CASSQVVGGGYQETQYF.

This clone was detected only once. The chain has TRBV5-6 and TRBJ1-2, with no clear D. The V gene's germline CDR1 is SGHDT and CDR2 YYEEEE. This CDR3 is built from 12 residues. V shed 0 bases and J shed 4 bases, with 4 bases lying between them. The CDR3 DNA follows: TGTGCCAGCAGCTTGGATCGCTATGGCTACACCTTC. It translates to CASSLDRYGYTF.

This chain connects TRBV7-2 to TRBJ2-1, with a tentative D call TRBD1 (6 bases). CDR3 size: 15 residues. The germline gives CDR1 SGHTA, CDR2 FQGNSA. V was pared by 5 bases and J by 6 bases, with 17 bases between. The CDR3, as DNA: TGTGCCAGCAGCGTACAGGGTCTTGTCTCCAATGAGCAGTTCTTC. Its translation: CASSVQGLVSNEQFF. The full variable domain, its missing parts supplied by reference TRBV7-2 and TRBJ2-1, is GAGVSQSPSNKVTEKGKDVELRCDPISGHTALYWYRQSLGQGLEFLIYFQGNSAPDKSGLPSDRFSAERTGGSVSTLTIQRTQQEDSAVYLCASSVQGLVSNEQFFGPGTRLTVL.

The chain uses TRBV7-2 and TRBJ2-3; possible D gene TRBD2, 6 bases. With 8 bases removed from V and 3 bases from J, the gap between germline ends came to 15 bases. The CDR3 is made up of 14 amino acids. Per germline, CDR1 SGHTA and CDR2 FQGNSA. The DNA for the CDR3 is TGTGCCAGCGGGGTGGGTGGGGGGACAGATACGCAGTATTTT. Amino acids: CASGVGGGTDTQYF.

V gene TRBV27 combines with J gene TRBJ1-3; TRBD1 might be the D (6 bases). Trimming shortened V by 6 bases and J by 0 bases, and 21 bases separated the two germline ends. Germline CDR1 and CDR2: MNHEY and SMNVEV (reference sequence). This CDR3 spans 18 amino acids. CDR3 residues: CASSLNLRDTVSGNTIYF. In nucleotides, the CDR3 is TGTGCCAGCAGCCTAAACCTCCGGGACACCGTCTCTGGAAACACCATATATTTT.

This chain links TRBV7-9 with TRBJ2-5, with 7 bases that match TRBD2. Germline CDR1 is SEHNR and CDR2 is FQNEAQ (reference sequence). This CDR3 is 16 amino acids long. V shed 1 base and J 3 bases; nucleotides not matched to a gene: 8. The CDR3 nucleotides are TGTGCCAGCAGCTTAGGAAGCGGGGTGGTAAAAGAGACCCAGTACTTC. Protein: CASSLGSGVVKETQYF.

This chain connects TRBV7-3 to TRBJ2-6, with D maybe TRBD1 (6 bases). With 5 bases removed from V and 2 bases from J, the gap between germline ends came to 13 bases. Per the germline V gene, CDR1 is SGHTA and CDR2 is FQGTGA. The CDR3 runs to 16 residues. CDR3 DNA: TGTGCCAGCAGCGCTCAGGGGTGGGCTGGGGCCAACGTCCTGACTTTC. It codes for CASSAQGWAGANVLTF. Full variable domain (rest looked up from reference TRBV7-3 and TRBJ2-6): GAGVSQTPSNKVTEKGKYVELRCDPISGHTALYWYRQSLGQGPEFLIYFQGTGAADDSGLPNDRFFAVRPEGSVSTLKIQRTERGDSAVYLCASSAQGWAGANVLTFGAGSRLTVL.

The V and J genes are TRBV5-8 and TRBJ1-2, with 8 bases that match TRBD1. Germline V gives CDR1 SGHTS, CDR2 YDEGEE. The V segment lost 4 bases and the J segment 6 bases; nucleotides outside the gene matches: 2. The CDR3 covers 12 residues. In nucleotides, the CDR3 is TGTGCCAGCAGCCGGACAGGGAATGGCTACACCTTC. It specifies CASSRTGNGYTF.

This chain links TRBV19 with TRBJ2-3; D might be TRBD2 (6 bases). Germline CDR1 reads LNHDA; CDR2 reads SQIVND (reference sequence). The V end was cut by 6 bases, the J end by 9 bases, with 13 bases between. The length of the CDR3 is 12 residues. The CDR3 region is CASSLEGPTQYF. CDR3 sequence (DNA): TGTGCCAGTAGCTTGGAGGGGCCGACGCAGTATTTT. Combining the CDR3 with reference TRBV19 and TRBJ2-3 gives the whole variable domain DGGITQSPKYLFRKEGQNVTLSCEQNLNHDAMYWYRQDPGQGLRLIYYSQIVNDFQKGDIAEGYSVSREKKESFPLTVTSAQKNPTAFYLCASSLEGPTQYFGPGTRLTVL.

CDR3 amino acids: CASRHRVGNQPQHF. CDR3 nucleotides: TGTGCCAGCAGGCACAGGGTTGGCAATCAGCCCCAGCATTTT. V is TRBV6-4 and J is TRBJ1-5; possibly TRBD1 for D (6 bases). The germline V and J ends were trimmed by 6 bases and 2 bases, with 11 bases remaining between them. This CDR3 comprises 14 residues. Germline assignment: CDR1 MRHNA and CDR2 SNTAGT.

This sequence joins TRBV7-2 and TRBJ2-1; tentative D call: TRBD2 (5 bases). This CDR3 region has 15 residues. V was clipped by 5 bases and J by 4 bases, with 15 bases between them. Germline V lookup: CDR1 SGHTA, CDR2 FQGNSA. The CDR3 nucleotides are TGTGCCAGCAGCCCGAGGGAAACACGGTACAATGAGCAGTTCTTC. Its translation: CASSPRETRYNEQFF.

V usage is TRBV27 and J usage is TRBJ2-1; TRBD1 agrees at 10 bases. CDR3 size: 11 residues. Germline V gives CDR1 MNHEY, CDR2 SMNVEV (reference sequence). J was trimmed by 14 bases and V by 4 bases; bases with no gene match: 2. The CDR3 DNA sequence: TGTGCCAGCAGTTGGGGACAGGGGAAGTTCTTC. This gives the protein CASSWGQGKFF.

The chain joins TRBV7-2 to TRBJ2-7, with D maybe TRBD1 (6 bases). CDR3 length: 14 residues. The V gene lost 5 bases and the J gene lost 3 bases, with 14 bases spanning the gap. Germline V gives CDR1 SGHTA, CDR2 FQGNSA. The CDR3 DNA reads TGTGCCAGCAGCCCGGTGACAGGAAACTACGAGCAGTACTTC. Residues: CASSPVTGNYEQYF.